The source of this TCR beta chain is a study of cytomegalovirus exposure and HLA in healthy donors. Germline-derived CDR1 and CDR2 are SEHNR and FQNEAQ (reference sequence). J gave up 8 bases and V 1 base, and 14 bases lay outside the gene matches. CDR3 size: 17 residues. Profiled with immunoSEQ multiplex PCR; TCRdb holds only in-frame clones, not every one. The data hold around 110,000 clones, with 88% observed a single time. These donors were members of the 120-subject validation cohort, a group separate from the roughly 670-subject first cohort. The sequence derives from a young woman in good health and CMV-seropositive. The sample consisted of PBMCs. J is TRBJ2-4 and V is TRBV7-9; 7 nucleotides agree with TRBD2. The CDR3 coding sequence is TGTGCCAGCAGCTTAGGCGGGGGTTCCGGGGAAGAGGACATTCAGTACTTC. It translates to CASSLGGGSGEEDIQYF.